Each of the 7 T cell receptor beta chains below was sequenced from the same sample in a study of identical twins' blood T cells. Each CDR3 protein gets one entry after TCRdb re-called the 5' RACE reads with MiXCR. The table has 300,000 to 400,000 distinct CDR3 sequences, 28% seen once. The sample taken for sequencing was PBMCs. The receptors were sampled from a woman aged 18-50 years in good health.

The table lists this clonotype with many counts. The V call is TRBV20-1, the J call TRBJ2-5; D not resolved. Germline lookup yields CDR1 DFQATT and CDR2 SNEGSKA (reference sequence). V was trimmed by 0 bases and J by 0 bases, leaving 2 bases between them. CDR3 length equals 12 residues. The CDR3 DNA follows: TGCAGTGCTAGAGACGACCAAGAGACCCAGTACTTC. As protein: CSARDDQETQYF.

This clonotype was detected many times. The CDR3 nucleotides are TGCAGCGCTTGGGACAGGCTTCGTCCAAACTATGGCTACACCTTC. Translating gives CSAWDRLRPNYGYTF. The J gene is TRBJ1-2, the V gene TRBV29-1; TRBD1 aligns across 8 bases. In germline, CDR1 is SQVTM, CDR2 ANQGSEA. This CDR3 contains 15 residues. V lost 7 bases and J lost 2; bases outside the gene matches: 12. The full variable domain, with the rest looked up from reference TRBV29-1 and TRBJ1-2, is SAVISQKPSRDICQRGTSLTIQCQVDSQVTMMFWYRQQPGQSLTLIATANQGSEATYESGFVIDKFPISRPNLTFSTLTVSNMSPEDSSIYLCSAWDRLRPNYGYTFGSGTRLTVV.

This clonotype has only a few counts. The chain couples TRBV27 to TRBJ2-3; D may be TRBD2 (6 bases). The germline V and J ends were trimmed by 5 bases and 3 bases, with 15 bases remaining between them. Germline loops: CDR1 MNHEY, CDR2 SMNVEV (reference sequence). This CDR3 comprises 15 residues. DNA of the CDR3: TGTGCCAGCAGTCCTCAGGGACTGGGAACAGATACGCAGTATTTT. This codes for CASSPQGLGTDTQYF.

The chain links TRBV7-2 to TRBJ2-7; TRBD1 is a possible D gene (5 bases). Germline values: CDR1 SGHTA, CDR2 FQGNSA. The CDR3 has 12 amino acids. Trimming left V 8 bases short and J 4 bases short, with 12 bases between. CDR3 nucleotide sequence: TGTGCCAGCTCCGTAGGGGATTACGAGCAGTACTTC. As protein: CASSVGDYEQYF.

The genes are TRBV18 and TRBJ2-5; the D call may be TRBD1 or TRBD2 (5 bases each). The CDR3 extends over 13 amino acids. Deletions cut 4 bases from V and 5 bases from J, with 11 bases between. Looked up from germline, CDR1 is KGHSH and CDR2 is LQKENI. CDR3 DNA: TGTGCCAGCTCACGATTCGAGGGGGAGACCCAGTACTTC. Amino acid sequence: CASSRFEGETQYF.

This clonotype was seen a handful of times. The rearrangement links TRBV7-9 to TRBJ2-7; 10 nucleotides line up with TRBD1. CDR1 is SEHNR, CDR2 FQNEAQ, per germline (reference sequence). This CDR3 contains 15 residues. Trimming at V came to 2 bases and at J to 4 bases, leaving 5 bases not matched to a gene. CDR3 region: CASSLPRDRGYEQYF. In nucleotides, the CDR3 is TGTGCCAGCAGCTTACCCCGGGACAGGGGTTACGAGCAGTACTTC.

The J gene is TRBJ1-1, the V gene TRBV6-5; D is ambiguous. CDR3 size: 13 residues. Germline values: CDR1 MNHEY, CDR2 SVGAGI. V was shortened by 2 bases and J by 6 bases, with 10 bases between the two germline ends. The CDR3 spells CASSYEGSPEAFF. The CDR3 bases are TGTGCCAGCAGTTACGAGGGTTCCCCTGAAGCTTTCTTT.